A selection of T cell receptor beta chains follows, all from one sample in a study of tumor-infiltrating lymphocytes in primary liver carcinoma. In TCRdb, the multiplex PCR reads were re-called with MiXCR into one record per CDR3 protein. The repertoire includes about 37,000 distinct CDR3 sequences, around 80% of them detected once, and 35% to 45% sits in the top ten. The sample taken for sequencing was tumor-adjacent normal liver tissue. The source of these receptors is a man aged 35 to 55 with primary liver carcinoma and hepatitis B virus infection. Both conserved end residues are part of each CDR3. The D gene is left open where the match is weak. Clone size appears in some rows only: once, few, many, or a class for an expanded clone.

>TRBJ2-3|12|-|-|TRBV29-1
TGTAGCGTTGAAGGCAATCCAGATACGCAGTATTTT
CSVEGNPDTQYF
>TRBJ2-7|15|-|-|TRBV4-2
TGTGCCAGCAGCCAAGAACGGGATAGCTTCTACGAGCAGTACTTC
CASSQERDSFYEQYF
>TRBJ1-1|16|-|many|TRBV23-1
TGCGCCAGCAGTCGAGGACTCCAGGGGTTGGTTTGGGGAGCTTTCTTT
CASSRGLQGLVWGAFF
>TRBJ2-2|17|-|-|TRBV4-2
TGTGCTAGCAGCCAAGGGGGCCTATCGGGAGATTTAGGGGAGCTGTTTTTT
CASSQGGLSGDLGELFF
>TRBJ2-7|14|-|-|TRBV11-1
TGTGTCAGCAGCTGGTCTTGGCCCATTTACGAGCAGTACTTC
CVSSWSWPIYEQYF
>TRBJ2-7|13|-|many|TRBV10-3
TGTGCCACCCTCGGGAGATCCGCCTACGAGCAGTACTTC
CATLGRSAYEQYF
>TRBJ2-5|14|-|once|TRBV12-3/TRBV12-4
TGTGCCAGCAGTCGGGAGACTATTGGAGAGACGCAGTACTTC
CASSRETIGETQYF
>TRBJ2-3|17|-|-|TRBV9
TGTGCCAGCAGTGGGTCCTTCCGGTCGGCGGCCCCAGATACGCAGAATTTT
CASSGSFRSAAPDTQNF
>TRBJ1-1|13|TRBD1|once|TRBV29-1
TGCACTGTGCTCGACAGGGAGAACACTGAAGCTTTCTTT
CTVLDRENTEAFF
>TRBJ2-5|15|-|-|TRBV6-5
TGTGCCAAACCTGCGAGACGTCCGCCCCAAGAGACCCAGTACTTC
CAKPARRPPQETQYF
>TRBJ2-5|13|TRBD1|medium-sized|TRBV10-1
TGCGCCAGCAGTACAGGGGCGCAAGAGACCCAGTACTTC
CASSTGAQETQYF
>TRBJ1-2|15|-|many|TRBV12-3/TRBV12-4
TGTGCCAGCAGTTTAGCGGGAAGGGCGGGCTATGGCTACACCTTC
CASSLAGRAGYGYTF
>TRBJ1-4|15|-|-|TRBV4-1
TGCGCCAGTAGCCCGGTTTTGGGGGCCGTGGAAAAACTGTTTTTT
CASSPVLGAVEKLFF
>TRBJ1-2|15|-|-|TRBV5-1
TGCGTCAGCAGCTTGGAGAGGATCACGGGGGATGGCTACACCTTC
CVSSLERITGDGYTF
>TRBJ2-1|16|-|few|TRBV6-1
TGTGCCAGCAGTGAAGATGCGGGGGCGGCCTGCAATGAGCAGTTCTTC
CASSEDAGAACNEQFF
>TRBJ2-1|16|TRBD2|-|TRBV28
TGTGGGAGCAGTAGGGGGACTAGCGGGACCCACAGGGAGCAGTTCTTC
CGSSRGTSGTHREQFF
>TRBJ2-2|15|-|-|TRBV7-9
TGTGCCAGCACCAGGACTGAACAGAACACCGGGAAGCTGTTTTTT
CASTRTEQNTGKLFF
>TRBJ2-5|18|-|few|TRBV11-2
TGTGCCAGTAGTCCTAGCTCAATCCAGGGTACTAGGCGGGAGACCCAGTACTTC
CASSPSSIQGTRRETQYF
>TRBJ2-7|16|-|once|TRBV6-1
TGTGCCAGCAGTGAAGGATTCGTGGGCAGGACCTACGAGCAGTACTTC
CASSEGFVGRTYEQYF
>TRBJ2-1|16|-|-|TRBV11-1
TGTGCCAGTAACCCCCGGGTGGCAGACTCCTACAATGAGCAGTTCTTC
CASNPRVADSYNEQFF
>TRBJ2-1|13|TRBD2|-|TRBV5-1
TGCGCCAGCAGCTCGACGAGACTAGCTGAGCGGTTCTTC
CASSSTRLAERFF
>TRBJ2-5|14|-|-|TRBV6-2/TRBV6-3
TGTGCCAGCAATAACGCAGGACAGAGCGGGACCCAGTACTTC
CASNNAGQSGTQYF